This T cell receptor (beta chain) was identified during a study of blood T cell repertoires in COVID-19. Study at large: Samples came from the United States, Italy and Spain, spanning acute and convalescent COVID-19. From T cells, B-cell-depleted T cells, or PBMCs came the material, which was cDNA or gDNA.

The CDR3 runs 13 residues. The V end lost 3 bases, the J end lost 5 bases, and 10 bases lay between the germline ends. CDR1 is SEHNR and CDR2 is FQNEAQ in the germline V gene (reference sequence). Authors' methods: From reference gene primer amplification, estimates of nucleated cell counts were derived. Libraries were prepared by immunoSEQ multiplex PCR; TCRdb keeps only in-frame clonotypes and omits some of them. The DNA gave D and trimming, while V, J and clone size come from that table. The profile shows 100,000 to 150,000 clones, 80% to 85% of them singletons. The rearrangement uses TRBV7-9 and TRBJ1-1, with unresolved D. Sequences were obtained from peripheral blood. The sequence was collected from a woman aged 45 to 65 with acute or convalescent COVID-19. The CDR3 loop reads CASSFTEFTEAFF. Written as DNA, the CDR3 is TGTGCCAGCAGCTTCACAGAGTTTACTGAAGCTTTCTTT.